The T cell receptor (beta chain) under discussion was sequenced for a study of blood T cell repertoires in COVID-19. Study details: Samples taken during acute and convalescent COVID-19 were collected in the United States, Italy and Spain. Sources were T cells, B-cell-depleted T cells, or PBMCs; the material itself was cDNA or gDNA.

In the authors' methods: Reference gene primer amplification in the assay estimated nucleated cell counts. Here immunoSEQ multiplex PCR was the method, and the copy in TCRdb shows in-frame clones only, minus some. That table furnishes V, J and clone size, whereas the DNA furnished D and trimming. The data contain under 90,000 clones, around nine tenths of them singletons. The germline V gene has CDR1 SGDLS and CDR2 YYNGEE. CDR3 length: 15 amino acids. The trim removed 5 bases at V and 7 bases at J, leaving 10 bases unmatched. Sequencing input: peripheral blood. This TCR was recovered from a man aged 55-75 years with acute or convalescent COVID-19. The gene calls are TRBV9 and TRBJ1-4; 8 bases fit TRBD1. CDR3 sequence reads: CASSPGQGKVEKLFF. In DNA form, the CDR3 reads TGTGCCAGCAGTCCAGGACAGGGAAAAGTTGAAAAACTGTTTTTT.